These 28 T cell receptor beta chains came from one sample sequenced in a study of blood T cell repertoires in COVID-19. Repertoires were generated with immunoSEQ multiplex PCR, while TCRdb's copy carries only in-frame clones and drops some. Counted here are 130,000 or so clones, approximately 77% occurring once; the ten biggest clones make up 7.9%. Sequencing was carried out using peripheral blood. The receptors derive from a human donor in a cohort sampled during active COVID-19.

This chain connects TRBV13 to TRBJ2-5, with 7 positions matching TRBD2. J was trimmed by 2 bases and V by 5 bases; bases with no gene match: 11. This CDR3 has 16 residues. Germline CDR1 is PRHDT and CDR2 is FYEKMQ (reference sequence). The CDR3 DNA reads TGTGCCAGCAGCCTTATAGCGGGCACTTCTCAAGAGACCCAGTACTTC. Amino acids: CASSLIAGTSQETQYF.

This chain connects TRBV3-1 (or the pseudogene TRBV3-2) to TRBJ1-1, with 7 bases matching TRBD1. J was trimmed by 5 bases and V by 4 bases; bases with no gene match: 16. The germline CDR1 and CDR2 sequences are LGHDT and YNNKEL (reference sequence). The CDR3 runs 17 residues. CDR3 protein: CASSPDIIQGQWTEAFF. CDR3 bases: TGTGCCAGCAGCCCGGACATTATACAGGGGCAGTGGACTGAAGCTTTCTTT.

CDR3 nucleotides: TGTGCCAGCAGTATACTAGCGGGCATCAACAATGAGCAGTTCTTC. It is translated as CASSILAGINNEQFF. The rearrangement links TRBV28 to TRBJ2-1, with 9 bases lining up with TRBD2. The germline V gene encodes CDR1 MDHEN and CDR2 SYDVKM. J gave up 5 bases and V 5 bases, and 7 bases lay outside the gene matches. The CDR3 contains 15 residues.

CDR3 nucleotide sequence: TGTGCCAGCTCACCTCCAGCGGGAGGGATCACAGATACGCAGTATTTT. Amino acid sequence: CASSPPAGGITDTQYF. V gene TRBV18 combines with J gene TRBJ2-3; 10 bases agree with TRBD2. This CDR3 contains 16 residues. Germline V lookup: CDR1 KGHSH, CDR2 LQKENI. The V gene end was trimmed by 3 bases and the J gene end by 2 bases; junction bases not matched to a gene: 5.

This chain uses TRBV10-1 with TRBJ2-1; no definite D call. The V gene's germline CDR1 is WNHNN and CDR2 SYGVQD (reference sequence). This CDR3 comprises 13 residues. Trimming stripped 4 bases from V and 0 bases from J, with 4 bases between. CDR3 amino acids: CASSASSYNEQFF. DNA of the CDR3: TGCGCCAGCAGTGCCTCCTCCTACAATGAGCAGTTCTTC.

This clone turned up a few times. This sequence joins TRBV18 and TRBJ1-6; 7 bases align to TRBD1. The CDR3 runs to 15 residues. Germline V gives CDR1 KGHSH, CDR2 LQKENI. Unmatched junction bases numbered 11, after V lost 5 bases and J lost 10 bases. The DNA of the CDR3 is TGTGCCAGCTCAAGGGACAGCTCCGATGGGTCACCCCTCCACTTT. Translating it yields CASSRDSSDGSPLHF.

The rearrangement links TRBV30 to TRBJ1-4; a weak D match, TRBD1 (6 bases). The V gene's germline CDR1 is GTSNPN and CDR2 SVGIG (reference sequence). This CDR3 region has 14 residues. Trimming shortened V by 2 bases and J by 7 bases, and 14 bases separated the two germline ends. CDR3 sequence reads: CAWSTWGGREKLFF. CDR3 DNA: TGTGCCTGGAGTACCTGGGGGGGCCGTGAAAAACTGTTTTTT.

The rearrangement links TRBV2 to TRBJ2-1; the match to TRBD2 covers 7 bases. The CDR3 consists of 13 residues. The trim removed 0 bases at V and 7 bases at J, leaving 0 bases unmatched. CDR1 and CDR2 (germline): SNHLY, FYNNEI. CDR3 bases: TGTGCCAGCAGTGAAGCGGGAGGGAATGAGCAGTTCTTC. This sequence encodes CASSEAGGNEQFF.

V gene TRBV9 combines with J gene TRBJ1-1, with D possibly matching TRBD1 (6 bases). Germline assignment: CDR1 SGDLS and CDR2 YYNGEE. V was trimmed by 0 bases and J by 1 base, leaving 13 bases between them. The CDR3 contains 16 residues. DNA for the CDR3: TGTGCCAGCAGCGTAGCTCCGGGACAAACGAACACTGAAGCTTTCTTT. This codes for CASSVAPGQTNTEAFF.

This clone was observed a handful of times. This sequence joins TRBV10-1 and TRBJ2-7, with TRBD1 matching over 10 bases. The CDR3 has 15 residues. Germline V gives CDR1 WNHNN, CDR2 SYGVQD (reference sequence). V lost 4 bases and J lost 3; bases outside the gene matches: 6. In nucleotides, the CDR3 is TGCGCCAGCAGTGGATACCGGGACAGGGGCTACGAGCAGTACTTC. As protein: CASSGYRDRGYEQYF.

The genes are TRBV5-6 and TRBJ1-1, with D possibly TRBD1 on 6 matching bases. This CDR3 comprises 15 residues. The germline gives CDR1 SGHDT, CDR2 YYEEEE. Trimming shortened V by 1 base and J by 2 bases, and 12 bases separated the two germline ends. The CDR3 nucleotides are TGTGCCAGCAGCTTGTTGGACAGAAAAAACACTGAAGCTTTCTTT. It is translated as CASSLLDRKNTEAFF.

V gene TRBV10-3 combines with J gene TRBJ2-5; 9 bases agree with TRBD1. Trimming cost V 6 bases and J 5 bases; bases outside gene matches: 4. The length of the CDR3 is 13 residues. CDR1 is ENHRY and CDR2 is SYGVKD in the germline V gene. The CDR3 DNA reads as TGTGCCATCAGGGGGGACAGGGAGGAGACCCAGTACTTC. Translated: CAIRGDREETQYF.

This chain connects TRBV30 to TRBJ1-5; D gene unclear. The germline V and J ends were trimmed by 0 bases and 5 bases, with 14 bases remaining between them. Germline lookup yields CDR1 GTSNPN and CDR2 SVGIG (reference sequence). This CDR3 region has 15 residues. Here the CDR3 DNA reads TGTGCCTGGAGTGTACTCGGGAGTGCTTATCAGCCCCAGCATTTT. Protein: CAWSVLGSAYQPQHF.

The CDR3: CASSQARDSPLHF. The CDR3 nucleotides read TGTGCCAGCAGCCAAGCCAGGGATTCACCCCTCCACTTT. The chain is built from TRBV3-1 (or the pseudogene TRBV3-2) and TRBJ1-6; possible D gene TRBD1, 5 bases. Germline CDR1 and CDR2: LGHDT and YNNKEL (reference sequence). V lost 1 base and J lost 8, with 6 bases in between. This CDR3 spans 13 amino acids.

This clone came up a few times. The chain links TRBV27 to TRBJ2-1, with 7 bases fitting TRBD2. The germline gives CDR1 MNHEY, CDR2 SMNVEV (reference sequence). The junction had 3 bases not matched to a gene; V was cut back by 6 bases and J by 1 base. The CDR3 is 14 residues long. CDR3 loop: CASRSGASYNEQFF. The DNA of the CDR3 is TGTGCCAGCAGGAGCGGGGCTTCCTACAATGAGCAGTTCTTC.

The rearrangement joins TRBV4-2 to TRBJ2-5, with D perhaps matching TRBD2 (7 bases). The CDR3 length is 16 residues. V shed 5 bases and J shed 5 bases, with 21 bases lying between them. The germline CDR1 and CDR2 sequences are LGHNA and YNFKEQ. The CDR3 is CASSIGQRGIVETQYF. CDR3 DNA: TGTGCCAGCAGCATAGGACAGCGGGGTATCGTTGAGACCCAGTACTTC.

The CDR3 DNA reads TGTGCCAGCAGCCCGAACAGGGACAGAAATGAAAAACTGTTTTTT. Its translation: CASSPNRDRNEKLFF. The rearrangement links TRBV7-8 to TRBJ1-4; 7 nucleotides match TRBD1. The ends lost 5 bases at V and 5 bases at J; junction bases unmatched: 8. The CDR3 spans 15 residues. Germline-derived CDR1 and CDR2 are SGHVS and FQNEAQ.

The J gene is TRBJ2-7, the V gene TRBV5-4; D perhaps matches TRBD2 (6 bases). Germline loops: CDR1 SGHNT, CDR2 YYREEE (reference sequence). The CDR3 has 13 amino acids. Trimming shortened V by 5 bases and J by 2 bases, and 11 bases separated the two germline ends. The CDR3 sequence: CASSRGKTYEQYF. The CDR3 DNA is TGTGCCAGCAGTCGCGGGAAGACCTACGAGCAGTACTTC.

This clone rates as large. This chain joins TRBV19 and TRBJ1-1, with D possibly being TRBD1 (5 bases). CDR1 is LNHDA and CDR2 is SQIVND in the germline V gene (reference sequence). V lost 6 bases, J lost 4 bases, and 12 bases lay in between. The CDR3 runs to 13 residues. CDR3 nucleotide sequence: TGTGCCAGTAGAAGTAGGAGGGGCACTGAAGCTTTCTTT. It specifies CASRSRRGTEAFF.

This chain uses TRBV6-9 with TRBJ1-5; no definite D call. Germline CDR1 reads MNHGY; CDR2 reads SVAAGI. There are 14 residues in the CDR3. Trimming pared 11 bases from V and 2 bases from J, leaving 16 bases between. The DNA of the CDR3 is TGTGCCGGCTCGAGGCGGCAAGGCAATCAGCCCCAGCATTTT. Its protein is CAGSRRQGNQPQHF.

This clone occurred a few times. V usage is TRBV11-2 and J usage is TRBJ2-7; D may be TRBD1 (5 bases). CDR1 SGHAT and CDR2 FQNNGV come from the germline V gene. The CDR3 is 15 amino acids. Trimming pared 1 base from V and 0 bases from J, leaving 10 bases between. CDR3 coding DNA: TGTGCCAGCAGCTTAGGACAGTTTAACTCCTACGAGCAGTACTTC. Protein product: CASSLGQFNSYEQYF.

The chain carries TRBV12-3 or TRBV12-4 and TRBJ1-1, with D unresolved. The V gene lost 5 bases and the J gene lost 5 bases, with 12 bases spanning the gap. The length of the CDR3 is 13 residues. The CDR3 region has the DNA TGTGCCAGCAGTCCGCACACGTTAACTGAAGCTTTCTTT. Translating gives CASSPHTLTEAFF.

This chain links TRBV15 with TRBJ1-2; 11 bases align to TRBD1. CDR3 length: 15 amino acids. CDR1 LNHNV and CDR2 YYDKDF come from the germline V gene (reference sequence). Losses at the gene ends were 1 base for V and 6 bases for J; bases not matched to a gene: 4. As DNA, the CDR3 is TGTGCCACCAGCAGAGTGGACAGGGGGCCGGATGGCTACACCTTC. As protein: CATSRVDRGPDGYTF.

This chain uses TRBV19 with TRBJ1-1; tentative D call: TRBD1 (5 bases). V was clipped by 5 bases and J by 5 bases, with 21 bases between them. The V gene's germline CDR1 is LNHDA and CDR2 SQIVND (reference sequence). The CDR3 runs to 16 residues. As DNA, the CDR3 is TGTGCCAGTAGTCGGGCAGGGACTATCGGGAGGACTGAAGCTTTCTTT. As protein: CASSRAGTIGRTEAFF.

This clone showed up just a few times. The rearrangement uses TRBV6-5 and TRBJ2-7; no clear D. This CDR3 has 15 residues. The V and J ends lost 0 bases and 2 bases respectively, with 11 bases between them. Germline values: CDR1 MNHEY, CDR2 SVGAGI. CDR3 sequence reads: CASSYSFQAPYEQYF. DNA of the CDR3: TGTGCCAGCAGTTACTCCTTCCAGGCTCCCTACGAGCAGTACTTC.

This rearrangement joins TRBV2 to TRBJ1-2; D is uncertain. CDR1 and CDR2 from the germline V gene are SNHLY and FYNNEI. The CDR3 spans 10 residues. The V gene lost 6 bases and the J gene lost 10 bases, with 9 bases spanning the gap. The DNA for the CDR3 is TGTGCCAGCAGAGTCGAGAACTACACCTTC. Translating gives CASRVENYTF.

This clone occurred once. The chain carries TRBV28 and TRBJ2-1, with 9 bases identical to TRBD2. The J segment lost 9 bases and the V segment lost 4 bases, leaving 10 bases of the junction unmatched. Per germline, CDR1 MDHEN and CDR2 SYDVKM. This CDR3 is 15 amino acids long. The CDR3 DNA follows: TGTGCCAGCAGTTCACCGGGCGGGAGGGATCTTGAGCAGTTCTTC. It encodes CASSSPGGRDLEQFF.

CDR3 in amino acids: CASSPTDSGNTIYF. CDR3 sequence (DNA): TGTGCCAGCAGCCCAACAGACTCTGGAAACACCATATATTTT. The rearrangement joins TRBV9 to TRBJ1-3; D remains unclear. The germline V and J ends were trimmed by 4 bases and 0 bases, with 8 bases remaining between them. Germline assignment: CDR1 SGDLS and CDR2 YYNGEE. The CDR3 runs to 14 residues.